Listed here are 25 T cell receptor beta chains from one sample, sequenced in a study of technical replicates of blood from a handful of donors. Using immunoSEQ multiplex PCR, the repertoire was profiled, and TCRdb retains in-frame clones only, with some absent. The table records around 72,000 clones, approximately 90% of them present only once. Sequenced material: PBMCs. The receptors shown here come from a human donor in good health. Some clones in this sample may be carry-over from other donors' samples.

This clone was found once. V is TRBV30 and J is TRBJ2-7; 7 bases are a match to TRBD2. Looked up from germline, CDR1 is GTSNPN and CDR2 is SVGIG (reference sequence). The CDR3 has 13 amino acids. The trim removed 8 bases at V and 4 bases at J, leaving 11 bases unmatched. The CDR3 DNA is TGTGCCCACAGCCAGGCGGGAGCTTACGAGCAGTACTTC. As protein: CAHSQAGAYEQYF.

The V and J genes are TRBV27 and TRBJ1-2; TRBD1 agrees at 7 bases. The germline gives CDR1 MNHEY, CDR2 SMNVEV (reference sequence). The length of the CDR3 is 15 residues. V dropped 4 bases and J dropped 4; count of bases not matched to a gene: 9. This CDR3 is CASSYARQGFYGYTF. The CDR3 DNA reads TGTGCCAGCAGTTACGCCCGACAGGGCTTCTATGGCTACACCTTC.

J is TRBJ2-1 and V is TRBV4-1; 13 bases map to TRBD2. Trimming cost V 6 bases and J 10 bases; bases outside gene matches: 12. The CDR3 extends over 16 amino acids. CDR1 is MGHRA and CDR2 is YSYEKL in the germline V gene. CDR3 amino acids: CASSYRLAGGAGEQFF. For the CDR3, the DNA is TGCGCCAGCAGTTACAGACTAGCGGGAGGAGCGGGCGAGCAGTTCTTC.

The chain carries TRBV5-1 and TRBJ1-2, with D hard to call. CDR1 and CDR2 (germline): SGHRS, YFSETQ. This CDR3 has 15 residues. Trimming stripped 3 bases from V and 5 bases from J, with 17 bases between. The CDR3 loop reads CASSWRTEGGYGYTF. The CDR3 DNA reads TGCGCCAGCAGCTGGAGGACGGAGGGTGGTTATGGCTACACCTTC.

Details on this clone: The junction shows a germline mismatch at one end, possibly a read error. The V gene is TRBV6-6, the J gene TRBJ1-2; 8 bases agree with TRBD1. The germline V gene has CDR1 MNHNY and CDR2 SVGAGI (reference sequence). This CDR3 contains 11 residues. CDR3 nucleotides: TGTGCCAGTTCCGGGACAGGAGCCCTCTTTTTC. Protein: CASSGTGALFF.

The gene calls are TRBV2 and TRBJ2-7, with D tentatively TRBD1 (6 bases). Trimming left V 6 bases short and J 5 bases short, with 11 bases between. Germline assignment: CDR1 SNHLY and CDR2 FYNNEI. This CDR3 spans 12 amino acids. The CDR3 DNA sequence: TGTGCCAGCAGGGGGGCGGTGGACGAGCAGTACTTC. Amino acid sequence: CASRGAVDEQYF.

CDR3 residues: CASSSKTRRGDHYGYTF. The CDR3 nucleotides read TGTGCCAGCAGCTCAAAAACAAGGAGGGGAGATCACTATGGCTACACCTTC. The rearrangement joins TRBV7-9 to TRBJ1-2; possible D gene TRBD1, 5 bases. Per germline, CDR1 SEHNR and CDR2 FQNEAQ (reference sequence). The CDR3 spans 17 residues. Trimming shortened V by 4 bases and J by 3 bases, and 21 bases separated the two germline ends.

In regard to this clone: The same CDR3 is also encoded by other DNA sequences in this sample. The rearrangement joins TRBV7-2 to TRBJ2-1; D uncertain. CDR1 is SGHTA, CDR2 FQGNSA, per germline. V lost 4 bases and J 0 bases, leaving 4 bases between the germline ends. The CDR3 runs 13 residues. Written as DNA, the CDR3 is TGTGCCAGCAGCTCTAGCTCCTACAATGAGCAGTTCTTC. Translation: CASSSSSYNEQFF.

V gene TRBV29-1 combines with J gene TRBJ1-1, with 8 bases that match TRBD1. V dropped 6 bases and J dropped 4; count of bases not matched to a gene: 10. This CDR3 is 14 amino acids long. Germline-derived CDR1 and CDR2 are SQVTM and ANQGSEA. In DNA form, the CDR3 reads TGCAGCGTGACCCGGACAGGGCGAGGCACTGAAGCTTTCTTT. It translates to CSVTRTGRGTEAFF. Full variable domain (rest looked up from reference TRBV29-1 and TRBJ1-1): SAVISQKPSRDICQRGTSLTIQCQVDSQVTMMFWYRQQPGQSLTLIATANQGSEATYESGFVIDKFPISRPNLTFSTLTVSNMSPEDSSIYLCSVTRTGRGTEAFFGQGTRLTVV.

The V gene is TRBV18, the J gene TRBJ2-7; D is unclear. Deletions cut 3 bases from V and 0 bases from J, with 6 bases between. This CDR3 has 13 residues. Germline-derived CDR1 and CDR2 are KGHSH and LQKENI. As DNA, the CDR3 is TGTGCCAGCTCACCGGGCAACTCCTACGAGCAGTACTTC. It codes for CASSPGNSYEQYF.

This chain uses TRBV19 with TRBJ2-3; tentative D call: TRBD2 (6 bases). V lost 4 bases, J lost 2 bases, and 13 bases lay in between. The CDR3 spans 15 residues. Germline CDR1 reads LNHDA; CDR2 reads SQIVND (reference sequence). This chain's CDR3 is CASSKNGGDTDTQYF. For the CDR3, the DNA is TGTGCCAGTAGTAAGAACGGCGGGGACACAGATACGCAGTATTTT.

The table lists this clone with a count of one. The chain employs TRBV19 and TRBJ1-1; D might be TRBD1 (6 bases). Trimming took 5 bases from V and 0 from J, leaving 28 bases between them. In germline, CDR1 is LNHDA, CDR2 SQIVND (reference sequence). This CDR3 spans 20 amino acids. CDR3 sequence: CASSPTYYPDRRPMNTEAFF. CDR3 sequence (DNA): TGTGCCAGTAGTCCCACCTACTACCCGGACAGAAGACCCATGAACACTGAAGCTTTCTTT.

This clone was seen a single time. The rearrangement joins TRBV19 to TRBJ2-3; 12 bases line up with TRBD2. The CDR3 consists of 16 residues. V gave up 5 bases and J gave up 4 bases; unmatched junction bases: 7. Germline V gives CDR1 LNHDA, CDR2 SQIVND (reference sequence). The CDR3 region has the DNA TGTGCCAGTAGTTCCCTAGCGGGGGGGCTGTCAGATACGCAGTATTTT. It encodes CASSSLAGGLSDTQYF.

The CDR3 coding sequence is TGTGCCTGGAGGGGGACAACAAAAAGCACAGATACGCAGTATTTT. Translating it yields CAWRGTTKSTDTQYF. This rearrangement joins TRBV30 to TRBJ2-3; D perhaps matches TRBD1 (6 bases). The CDR3 extends over 15 amino acids. In germline, CDR1 is GTSNPN, CDR2 SVGIG (reference sequence). Trimming took off 3 bases at V and 0 bases at J, with 13 bases between the two ends.

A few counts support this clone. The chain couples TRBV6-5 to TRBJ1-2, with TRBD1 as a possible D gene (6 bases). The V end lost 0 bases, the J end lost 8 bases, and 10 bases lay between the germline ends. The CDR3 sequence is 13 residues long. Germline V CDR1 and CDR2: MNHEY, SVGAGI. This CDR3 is CASSYSTGGGYTF. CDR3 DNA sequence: TGTGCCAGCAGTTACTCGACAGGCGGAGGCTACACCTTC.

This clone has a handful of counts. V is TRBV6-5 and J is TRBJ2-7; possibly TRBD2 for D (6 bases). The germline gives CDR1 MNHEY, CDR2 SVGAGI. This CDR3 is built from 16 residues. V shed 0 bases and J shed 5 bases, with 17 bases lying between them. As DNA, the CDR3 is TGTGCCAGCAGTTACTCCCCGGGGGTGGGTTTGAACGAGCAGTACTTC. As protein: CASSYSPGVGLNEQYF.

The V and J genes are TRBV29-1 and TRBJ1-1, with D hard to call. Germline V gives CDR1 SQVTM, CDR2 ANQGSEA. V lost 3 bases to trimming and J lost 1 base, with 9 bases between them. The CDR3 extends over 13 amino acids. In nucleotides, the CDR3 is TGCAGCGTTGAGCGAGATGCGAACACTGAAGCTTTCTTT. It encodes CSVERDANTEAFF.

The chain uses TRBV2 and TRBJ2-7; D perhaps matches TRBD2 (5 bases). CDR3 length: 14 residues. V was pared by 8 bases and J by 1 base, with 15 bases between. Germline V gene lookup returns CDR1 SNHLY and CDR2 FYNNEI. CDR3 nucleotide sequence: TGTGCCAGCGAGACGGCTCCGGGGTCCTACGAGCAGTACTTC. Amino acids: CASETAPGSYEQYF. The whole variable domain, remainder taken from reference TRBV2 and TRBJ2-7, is EPEVTQTPSHQVTQMGQEVILRCVPISNHLYFYWYRQILGQKVEFLVSFYNNEISEKSEIFDDQFSVERPDGSNFTLKIRSTKLEDSAMYFCASETAPGSYEQYFGPGTRLTVT.

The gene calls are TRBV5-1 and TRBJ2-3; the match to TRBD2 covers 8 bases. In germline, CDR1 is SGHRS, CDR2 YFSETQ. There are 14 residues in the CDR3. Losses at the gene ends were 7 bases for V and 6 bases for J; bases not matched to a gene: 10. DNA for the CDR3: TGCGCCAGCTCGCGGGGGGTCCCCACTGATACGCAGTATTTT. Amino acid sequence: CASSRGVPTDTQYF. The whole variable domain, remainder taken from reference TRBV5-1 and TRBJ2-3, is KAGVTQTPRYLIKTRGQQVTLSCSPISGHRSVSWYQQTPGQGLQFLFEYFSETQRNKGNFPGRFSGRQFSNSRSEMNVSTLELGDSALYLCASSRGVPTDTQYFGPGTRLTVL.

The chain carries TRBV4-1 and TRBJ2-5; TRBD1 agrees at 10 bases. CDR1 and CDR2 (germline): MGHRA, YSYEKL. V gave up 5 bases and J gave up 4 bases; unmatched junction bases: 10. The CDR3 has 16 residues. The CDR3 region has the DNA TGCGCCAGCAGCATCATAGACAGGGGGCAGGGAGAGACCCAGTACTTC. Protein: CASSIIDRGQGETQYF.

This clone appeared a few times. The CDR3 coding sequence is TGTGCCAGCAGCGTAGAGACAGGGGTTGGAAACACCATATATTTT. Translating gives CASSVETGVGNTIYF. The rearrangement links TRBV9 to TRBJ1-3; 8 bases map to TRBD1. The V and J ends lost 0 bases and 3 bases, in that order; junction bases with no gene match: 2. The CDR3 is made up of 15 amino acids. The germline V gene encodes CDR1 SGDLS and CDR2 YYNGEE.

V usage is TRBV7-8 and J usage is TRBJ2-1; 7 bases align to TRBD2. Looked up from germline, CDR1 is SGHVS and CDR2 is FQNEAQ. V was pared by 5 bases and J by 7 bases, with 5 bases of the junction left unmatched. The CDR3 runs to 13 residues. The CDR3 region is CASSTGTTNEQFF. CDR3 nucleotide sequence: TGTGCCAGCAGCACCGGGACTACTAATGAGCAGTTCTTC.

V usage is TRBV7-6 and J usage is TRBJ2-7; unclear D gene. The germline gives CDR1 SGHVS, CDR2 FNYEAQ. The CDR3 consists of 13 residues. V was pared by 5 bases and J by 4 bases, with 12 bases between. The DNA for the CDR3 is TGTGCCAGCAGCCAAGCCCCAAATTACGAGCAGTACTTC. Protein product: CASSQAPNYEQYF.

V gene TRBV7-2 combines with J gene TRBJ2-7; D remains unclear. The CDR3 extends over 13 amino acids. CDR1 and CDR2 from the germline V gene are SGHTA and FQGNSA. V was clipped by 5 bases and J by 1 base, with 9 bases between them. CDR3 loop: CASSPSPSYEQYF. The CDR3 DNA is TGTGCCAGCAGCCCGAGCCCGTCCTACGAGCAGTACTTC.

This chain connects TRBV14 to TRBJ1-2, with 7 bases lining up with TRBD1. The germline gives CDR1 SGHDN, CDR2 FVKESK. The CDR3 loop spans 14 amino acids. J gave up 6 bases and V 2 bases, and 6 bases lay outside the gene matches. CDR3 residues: CASSQTQGFDGYTF. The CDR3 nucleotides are TGTGCCAGCAGCCAAACACAGGGGTTTGATGGCTACACCTTC.